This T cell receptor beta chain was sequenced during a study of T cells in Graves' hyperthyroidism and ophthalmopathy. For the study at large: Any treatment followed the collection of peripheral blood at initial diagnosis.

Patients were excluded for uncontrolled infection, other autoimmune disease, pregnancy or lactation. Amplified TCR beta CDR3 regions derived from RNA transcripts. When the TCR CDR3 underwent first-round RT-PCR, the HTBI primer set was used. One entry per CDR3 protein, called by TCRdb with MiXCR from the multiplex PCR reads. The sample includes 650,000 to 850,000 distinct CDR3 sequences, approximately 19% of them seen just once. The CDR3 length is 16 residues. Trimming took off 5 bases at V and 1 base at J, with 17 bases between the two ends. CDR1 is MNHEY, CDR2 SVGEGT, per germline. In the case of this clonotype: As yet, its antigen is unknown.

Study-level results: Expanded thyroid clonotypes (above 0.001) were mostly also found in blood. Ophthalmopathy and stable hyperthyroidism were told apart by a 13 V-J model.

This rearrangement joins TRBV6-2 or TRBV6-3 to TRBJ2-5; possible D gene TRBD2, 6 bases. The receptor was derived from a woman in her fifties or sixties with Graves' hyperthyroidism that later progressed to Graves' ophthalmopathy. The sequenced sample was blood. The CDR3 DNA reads TGTGCCAGCAGTACCCCCGGTGGGGGGACCCAAGAGACCCAGTACTTC. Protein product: CASSTPGGGTQETQYF.